The present T cell receptor (beta chain) was sequenced within a study of neurological immune-mediated disorders. Sequencing runs each generated in excess of 180 million TCR-beta sequences derived from 15-18 subjects. TCRdb reprocessed the 5' RACE reads with MiXCR, giving one entry per CDR3 protein. The data contain some 31,000 distinct CDR3 sequences, approximately 4.4% of them singletons. PBMCs numbering 2 million and stored at -80 C yielded the unsorted libraries. This clonotype came up many times. Antigen unknown. General observations from the study: Multiple sclerosis, the disease with the least TCR clonal expansion, fell below healthy controls, whereas HTLV-1-associated myelopathy showed the most. Private repertoires in all groups were suggested by the finding that expanded clones across subjects shared no CDR3 amino acid sequences.

The germline gives CDR1 KGHSH, CDR2 LQKENI. V shed 4 bases and J shed 7 bases, with 11 bases lying between them. The CDR3 consists of 13 residues. The chain joins TRBV18 to TRBJ1-5; D is possibly TRBD1 (5 bases). What was sequenced was PBMCs. This TCR derives from a man aged 18 to 29 in good health. This CDR3 reads CASSHEGLQPQHF. In DNA form, the CDR3 reads TGTGCCAGCTCACATGAGGGACTCCAGCCCCAGCATTTT.